This TCR beta chain is from a study of shared clonotypes between healthy human individuals. Findings and caveats of the study: About 5% of naive CD4 clonotypes were common to several donors. Non-shared clonotypes had lower generation probabilities than those shared by all four donors. Only blood samples were collected, and tissue repertoires likely differ.

In the case of this clone: Its antigen remains unidentified.

Naivety among CD8 cells was defined by CD45RO negativity and positive CCR7 selection, thereby excluding terminally differentiated effector memory CD45RA+ cells. Adult Caucasians living in Nashville, Tennessee made up all of the donors. Method: immunoSEQ multiplex PCR; TCRdb's copy keeps in-frame clones and lacks some. The table records around 1.9 million clones, roughly 91% of them present only once. The CDR3 is 15 residues long. Trimming cost V 6 bases and J 4 bases; bases outside gene matches: 11. Per the germline V gene, CDR1 is LNHNV and CDR2 is YYDKDF (reference sequence). The gene calls are TRBV15 and TRBJ2-7; 8 bases match TRBD1. The receptor's source is a man aged 18 to 29 in good health. Some clones in this sample may be carry-over from other donors' samples. The sequenced material came from naive CD8+ T cells from PBMCs. The CDR3 DNA sequence: TGTGCCACCAGGGTGTACAGGGGGAGTCAGTACGAGCAGTACTTC. Translated: CATRVYRGSQYEQYF.